Listed here is a single T cell receptor beta chain. Antigen: not known. This specimen comes from a study of regulatory T cells in long-lasting Graves disease. Study outcomes and limitations: Preferential use of TRBV28, TRBJ1-2 and TRBJ2-5 was seen in persistent disease.

Time point specified: newly diagnosed GD, antithyroid drugs for less than 3 months. The TCR library was made from RNA that had been extracted from PBMCs in TRIzol. The TCR beta library used iRepertoire HTBI primers with Arm-PCR amplification of CDR3. TCRdb redid the calling of the multiplex PCR reads with MiXCR, one entry per CDR3 protein. Of some 490,000 distinct CDR3 sequences in the sample, approximately 12% are singletons; the top ten hold almost 9%. With 6 bases clipped from V and 10 bases from J, the junction kept 10 bases outside the gene matches. Germline V gene data show CDR1 as SNHLY and CDR2 as FYNNEI. This CDR3 spans 15 amino acids. Another study also made use of these data, one on T cells in Graves' hyperthyroidism and ophthalmopathy. That study adds: The TCR CDR3 first-round RT-PCR relied on the HTBI primer set.

The sample here was peripheral blood mononuclear cells (PBMCs), taken at new diagnosis, from a patient treated with antithyroid drugs. The V gene is TRBV2, the J gene TRBJ2-1; TRBD2 matches 12 bases. The clonotype originates from a woman between 25 and 40 years old with Graves disease. Here the CDR3 DNA reads TGTGCCAGCAGGGAAAGACTAGCGGGAGTCCGGGAGCAGTTCTTC. Its protein product is CASRERLAGVREQFF.